The rows below give T cell receptor beta chains drawn from one sample of a study of blood T cells in healthy people across ages. TCRdb re-analysed the 5' RACE reads in MiXCR, keeping a single row per CDR3 protein. The table shows approximately 690,000 distinct CDR3 sequences, with approximately 59% occurring only once. Sequenced sample: blood. These receptors were obtained from a man in his sixties in good health. Each CDR3 is given with its conserved first and last residue. The order of the fields is CDR3 protein, CDR3 DNA, V gene, D gene, clone size, J gene. D genes are given only for firm matches. Clone size appears in some rows only: once, few, many, or a class for an expanded clone.

CDR3: CASSVARASNELYF; DNA: TGTGCCAGCAGCGTAGCTAGGGCTTCCAACGAGCTGTACTTC; V: TRBV9; D: .; size: .; J: TRBJ2-5
CDR3: CASSQAQMRPYEQYF; DNA: TGTGCCAGCAGCCAAGCCCAGATGAGGCCCTACGAGCAGTACTTC; V: TRBV4-2; D: .; size: .; J: TRBJ2-7
CDR3: CASRKRQGRSEQFF; DNA: TGTGCCAGCAGGAAACGACAGGGTCGTAGTGAGCAGTTCTTC; V: TRBV6-5; D: TRBD1; size: once; J: TRBJ2-1
CDR3: CASSQDLSGGAVQKQYF; DNA: TGTGCCAGCAGCCAAGATCTCTCTGGCGGGGCGGTCCAAAAGCAGTACTTC; V: TRBV3-1; D: .; size: .; J: TRBJ2-7
CDR3: CSVEGGGKNIQYF; DNA: TGCAGCGTTGAAGGGGGGGGCAAAAACATTCAGTACTTC; V: TRBV29-1; D: TRBD2; size: .; J: TRBJ2-4
CDR3: CSARDLDEQFF; DNA: TGCAGTGCTAGAGATCTCGATGAGCAGTTCTTC; V: TRBV20-1; D: .; size: many; J: TRBJ2-1
CDR3: CASSRSTGAANYGYTF; DNA: TGTGCCAGCAGTAGATCGACAGGAGCTGCTAACTATGGCTACACCTTC; V: TRBV5-5; D: .; size: .; J: TRBJ1-2
CDR3: CASSEGGLAGAYEQYF; DNA: TGTGCCAGCAGTGAAGGGGGGTTGGCGGGGGCCTACGAGCAGTACTTC; V: TRBV25-1; D: TRBD2; size: few; J: TRBJ2-7
CDR3: CASSQEGSGGLAKNIQYF; DNA: TGTGCCAGCAGCCAAGAAGGGTCGGGGGGGCTAGCCAAAAACATTCAGTACTTC; V: TRBV4-2; D: TRBD2; size: few; J: TRBJ2-4
CDR3: CASSRGEGTQNEKLFF; DNA: TGTGCCAGCAGCCGGGGCGAAGGGACCCAAAATGAAAAACTGTTTTTT; V: TRBV6-5; D: .; size: .; J: TRBJ1-4
CDR3: CASSPRVGNYGYTF; DNA: TGTGCCAGTAGTCCGCGGGTAGGGAACTATGGCTACACCTTC; V: TRBV19; D: .; size: .; J: TRBJ1-2
CDR3: CSVTIAGGVPGELFF; DNA: TGCAGCGTGACCATAGCGGGGGGGGTACCCGGGGAGCTGTTTTTT; V: TRBV29-1; D: TRBD2; size: few; J: TRBJ2-2
CDR3: CASTSRGTGAEKLFF; DNA: TGTGCCAGCACTAGCCGCGGGACAGGGGCCGAAAAACTGTTTTTT; V: TRBV6-1; D: TRBD1; size: .; J: TRBJ1-4
CDR3: CAGGQSPDTQYF; DNA: TGTGCGGGTGGGCAGTCCCCAGATACGCAGTATTTT; V: TRBV12-3/TRBV12-4; D: .; size: .; J: TRBJ2-3
CDR3: CASSVEYPGDEQFF; DNA: TGTGCCAGCAGCGTGGAGTACCCGGGGGATGAGCAGTTCTTC; V: TRBV9; D: .; size: .; J: TRBJ2-1
CDR3: CASSHLRHNEKLFF; DNA: TGTGCCAGCAGCCACCTCCGGCATAATGAAAAACTGTTTTTT; V: TRBV3-1; D: .; size: .; J: TRBJ1-4
CDR3: CASSLWGPEQYF; DNA: TGTGCCAGCAGCTTATGGGGACCGGAGCAGTACTTC; V: TRBV7-9; D: .; size: .; J: TRBJ2-4
CDR3: CASSTPAQETQYF; DNA: TGTGCCAGCAGTACCCCAGCTCAAGAGACCCAGTACTTC; V: TRBV6-2/TRBV6-3; D: .; size: few; J: TRBJ2-5
CDR3: CASSVGELGELFF; DNA: TGTGCCAGCAGCGTAGGGGAACTCGGGGAGCTGTTTTTT; V: TRBV9; D: .; size: .; J: TRBJ2-2
CDR3: CASSLVHGTEDAKYEQYF; DNA: TGTGCCAGCAGCTTAGTCCATGGCACCGAGGACGCCAAGTACGAGCAGTACTTC; V: TRBV7-9; D: .; size: .; J: TRBJ2-7
CDR3: CSARYEKGLLGNEQFF; DNA: TGCAGTGCTAGATATGAAAAGGGACTTCTAGGCAATGAGCAGTTCTTC; V: TRBV20-1; D: .; size: .; J: TRBJ2-1
CDR3: CASSLGDRYNEKLFF; DNA: TGTGCCAGCAGCTTAGGGGACAGGTATAATGAAAAACTGTTTTTT; V: TRBV7-2; D: TRBD1; size: few; J: TRBJ1-4
CDR3: CASSLGRAMNTEAFF; DNA: TGTGCCAGCAGCTTAGGTCGTGCTATGAACACTGAAGCTTTCTTT; V: TRBV7-2; D: .; size: .; J: TRBJ1-1
CDR3: CATSGQGAGEQYF; DNA: TGTGCCACTTCGGGACAGGGGGCAGGCGAGCAGTACTTC; V: TRBV6-2/TRBV6-3; D: TRBD1; size: few; J: TRBJ2-7
CDR3: CASRLSLLNEKLFF; DNA: TGTGCCAGCAGACTGTCACTTTTAAATGAAAAACTGTTTTTT; V: TRBV28; D: .; size: many; J: TRBJ1-4
CDR3: CASNPTGGLNWRYTF; DNA: TGCGCCAGCAACCCGACAGGAGGCCTGAATTGGCGCTACACCTTC; V: TRBV10-2; D: .; size: .; J: TRBJ1-2